This TCR beta chain was found in a study of shared clonotypes between healthy human individuals. Study conclusions and caveats: The generation probabilities recorded for non-shared clonotypes fell below those of clonotypes shared by all four donors.

The CDR3 has 17 residues. V lost 3 bases to trimming and J lost 0 bases; unmatched junction nucleotides: 2. Adult Caucasians living in Nashville, Tennessee made up all of the donors. For sorted subsets, approximately 200 ng DNA per replicate equaled approximately 32,000 T cell genomes. In the study's own analysis: In the immunoSEQ data, sequences were junction-only and lacked quality scores, so filtering differed. Repertoires were generated with immunoSEQ multiplex PCR, while TCRdb's copy carries only in-frame clones and drops some. The D gene and trimming were derived from the DNA, and the V and J assignments and clone size from that table. The table lists 2 million to 3 million clones, 80% to 95% of them singletons. In the case of this clone: What it binds is not known.

Material for sequencing was naive CD4+ T cells from PBMCs. Regarding subset: CD45RA+ positively selected. This TCR derives from a man aged 18 to 30 in good health. Some clones in this sample may be carry-over from other donors' samples. This sequence joins TRBV5-3 and TRBJ2-2, with 13 bases aligning to TRBD2. TRBV5-3 is designated an ORF whose function remains uncertain. The CDR3 reads CARSSTSGRPNTGELFF. The CDR3 nucleotides are TGTGCCAGAAGCTCGACTAGCGGGAGGCCGAACACCGGGGAGCTGTTTTTT.